The 30 T cell receptor beta chains presented below share a single source sample, sequenced in a study of T-cell reconstitution after alpha-beta-depleted transplantation in children. Molecular barcoding with unique molecular identifiers was used for the TCRbeta library. MiXCR, run by TCRdb on the PCR reads, gives a single entry per CDR3 protein. Here the sample spans approximately 520,000 distinct CDR3 sequences, about 33% being singletons. Sequenced material: PBMCs from the stem cell graft donor, taken from the stem cell graft. The origin of the receptors is a human donor who donated a stem cell graft to a child with aplastic anemia.

This clonotype was counted a few times. V is TRBV10-3 and J is TRBJ2-7, with D perhaps matching TRBD1 (5 bases). The CDR3 consists of 12 residues. V dropped 4 bases and J dropped 5 bases, with 9 bases sitting between them. Germline values: CDR1 ENHRY, CDR2 SYGVKD. The CDR3 sequence is CAISVGRDEQYF. CDR3 nucleotides: TGTGCCATCAGTGTTGGCAGGGACGAGCAGTACTTC.

V usage is TRBV27 and J usage is TRBJ2-7; tentatively, D is TRBD2 (6 bases). There are 14 residues in the CDR3. Germline V gene lookup returns CDR1 MNHEY and CDR2 SMNVEV (reference sequence). V shed 6 bases and J shed 5 bases, with 17 bases lying between them. The CDR3 reads CASSHDAGFNEQYF. CDR3 nucleotide sequence: TGTGCCAGCAGCCACGACGCGGGGTTCAACGAGCAGTACTTC.

This clonotype has only a few counts. This rearrangement joins TRBV25-1 to TRBJ1-6; a weak D match, TRBD1 (5 bases). The CDR3 consists of 14 residues. Looked up from germline, CDR1 is MGHDK and CDR2 is SYGVNS. Trimming pared 6 bases from V and 7 bases from J, leaving 13 bases between. This CDR3 reads CASRDSGANSPLHF. In nucleotides, the CDR3 is TGTGCCAGCAGGGATAGTGGGGCGAATTCACCCCTCCACTTT.

The V and J genes are TRBV9 and TRBJ1-4; 7 positions agree with TRBD1. The trim removed 4 bases at V and 6 bases at J, leaving 6 bases unmatched. The CDR3 is 14 amino acids. The germline gives CDR1 SGDLS, CDR2 YYNGEE. The CDR3 DNA reads as TGTGCCAGCAGCCCGACAGGGAACGATGAAAAACTGTTTTTT. This gives the protein CASSPTGNDEKLFF.

This clonotype was seen a handful of times. The J gene is TRBJ2-1, the V gene TRBV4-2; 15 bases align to TRBD2. The junction had 10 bases not matched to a gene; V was cut back by 3 bases and J by 4 bases. Germline lookup yields CDR1 LGHNA and CDR2 YNFKEQ. This CDR3 contains 19 residues. CDR3 residues: CASSQTIGLAGGSYNEQFF. As DNA, the CDR3 is TGTGCCAGCAGCCAGACAATCGGACTAGCGGGAGGGTCTTACAATGAGCAGTTCTTC.

This clonotype was picked up a small number of times. The V gene is TRBV29-1, the J gene TRBJ1-5; 8 nucleotides line up with TRBD1. The CDR3 length is 14 residues. Trimming removed 5 bases from V and 7 bases from J; junction bases left unmatched: 10. Per germline, CDR1 SQVTM and CDR2 ANQGSEA. As DNA, the CDR3 is TGCAGCGTTTCTCCAGGGGGCGCGGGGCAGCCCCAGCATTTT. Protein sequence: CSVSPGGAGQPQHF.

In this sample, this clonotype turned up a few times. J is TRBJ2-5 and V is TRBV24-1; the D gene could be TRBD1 or TRBD2 (6 bases each). CDR3 size: 13 residues. Trimming stripped 5 bases from V and 4 bases from J, with 10 bases between. CDR1 and CDR2 (germline): KGHDR, SFDVKD. CDR3 residues: CATSAWGAETQYF. The CDR3 coding sequence is TGTGCCACCAGTGCATGGGGGGCAGAGACCCAGTACTTC.

The chain is built from TRBV24-1 and TRBJ2-1; 7 bases are shared with TRBD2. The CDR3 loop spans 15 amino acids. With 5 bases clipped from V and 8 bases from J, the junction kept 11 bases outside the gene matches. CDR1 is KGHDR and CDR2 is SFDVKD in the germline V gene. CDR3 sequence: CATSVTSAAVDEQFF. As DNA, the CDR3 is TGTGCCACCAGTGTAACTAGCGCCGCGGTTGATGAGCAGTTCTTC.

This clonotype was recorded a few times. This chain joins TRBV29-1 and TRBJ1-4; D might be TRBD1 (6 bases). The ends were cut back, 5 bases at V and 3 bases at J, with 10 bases in the middle. Germline values: CDR1 SQVTM, CDR2 ANQGSEA. This CDR3 comprises 13 residues. For the CDR3, the DNA is TGCAGCGTTACCGGGACACCTAATGAAAAACTGTTTTTT. It encodes CSVTGTPNEKLFF.

There are many counts of this clonotype. The DNA for the CDR3 is TGCGCCAGCAGCTTGGGCGGGACCCACGGGGCAGATACGCAGTATTTT. Translating it yields CASSLGGTHGADTQYF. The V gene is TRBV5-1, the J gene TRBJ2-3; TRBD2 is a possible D gene (6 bases). Trimming stripped 0 bases from V and 4 bases from J, with 15 bases between. Looked up from germline, CDR1 is SGHRS and CDR2 is YFSETQ. CDR3 length: 16 amino acids.

The J gene is TRBJ1-5, the V gene TRBV6-2 or TRBV6-3, with a possible D match to TRBD1 (6 bases). The germline V and J ends were trimmed by 2 bases and 3 bases, with 17 bases remaining between them. CDR3 length equals 17 residues. CDR1 is MNHEY and CDR2 is SVGEGT in the germline V gene. The CDR3: CASSYRRDIGLNQPQHF. The CDR3 DNA reads as TGTGCCAGCAGTTACCGCCGGGACATAGGACTCAATCAGCCCCAGCATTTT.

A few counts support this clonotype. This chain uses TRBV18 with TRBJ2-3, with D possibly matching TRBD1 (6 bases). This CDR3 has 17 residues. The germline gives CDR1 KGHSH, CDR2 LQKENI. Trimming stripped 6 bases from V and 2 bases from J, with 21 bases between. This chain's CDR3 is CASSHTIWTEPTDTQYF. The CDR3 DNA reads TGTGCCAGCTCCCACACTATCTGGACAGAACCCACAGATACGCAGTATTTT.

This clonotype appeared a few times. The chain couples TRBV10-3 to TRBJ1-1; D is perhaps TRBD1 (5 bases). The CDR3 is 16 residues long. CDR1 and CDR2 (germline): ENHRY, SYGVKD. V lost 2 bases, J lost 1 base, and 14 bases lay in between. CDR3: CAISEGPGRANTEAFF. Here the CDR3 DNA reads TGTGCCATCAGTGAGGGCCCGGGCAGGGCGAACACTGAAGCTTTCTTT.

In this sample, this clonotype turned up many times. The chain recombines TRBV6-5 with TRBJ2-5; D call uncertain. Germline V CDR1 and CDR2: MNHEY, SVGAGI. The CDR3 runs 11 residues. Trimming left V 6 bases short and J 2 bases short, with 4 bases between. CDR3 DNA sequence: TGTGCCAGCAGGGAGCAAGAGACCCAGTACTTC. The encoded protein is CASREQETQYF.

The chain joins TRBV6-2 or TRBV6-3 to TRBJ2-7; TRBD2 matches 9 bases. The CDR3 covers 17 residues. Losses at the gene ends were 2 bases for V and 3 bases for J; bases not matched to a gene: 11. CDR1 and CDR2 from the germline V gene are MNHEY and SVGEGT. The CDR3 DNA follows: TGTGCCAGCAGTTACGACCCTTTCGCGGGAGGGGACTACGAGCAGTACTTC. It translates to CASSYDPFAGGDYEQYF.

V is TRBV20-1 and J is TRBJ1-2, with D maybe TRBD1 (5 bases). The germline gives CDR1 DFQATT, CDR2 SNEGSKA (reference sequence). Trimming took 4 bases from V and 2 from J, leaving 14 bases between them. The CDR3 consists of 14 residues. The CDR3 is CSATPDTSNYGYTF. The CDR3 nucleotides are TGCAGTGCTACCCCGGACACCTCGAACTATGGCTACACCTTC.

This clonotype was counted only a few times. This sequence joins TRBV7-9 and TRBJ2-1, with D perhaps given as TRBD1 or TRBD2 (6 bases each). Germline-derived CDR1 and CDR2 are SEHNR and FQNEAQ (reference sequence). V was pared by 5 bases and J by 2 bases, with 10 bases between. This CDR3 has 14 residues. DNA of the CDR3: TGTGCCAGCAGCCCTCGGGGGCCCTACAATGAGCAGTTCTTC. Protein: CASSPRGPYNEQFF. Full variable domain (outside the CDR3, taken from reference TRBV7-9 and TRBJ2-1): DTGVSQNPRHKITKRGQNVTFRCDPISEHNRLYWYRQTLGQGPEFLTYFQNEAQLEKSRLLSDRFSAERPKGSFSTLEIQRTEQGDSAMYLCASSPRGPYNEQFFGPGTRLTVL.

This clonotype was observed a handful of times. The chain uses TRBV7-6 and TRBJ2-3; 11 positions match TRBD2. The CDR3 contains 16 residues. V gave up 5 bases and J gave up 3 bases; unmatched junction bases: 7. The germline V gene has CDR1 SGHVS and CDR2 FNYEAQ. The CDR3 sequence: CASSILAGGGTDTQYF. The CDR3 bases are TGTGCCAGCAGCATTCTAGCGGGAGGAGGTACAGATACGCAGTATTTT. The full variable domain, with the rest looked up from reference TRBV7-6 and TRBJ2-3, is GAGVSQSPRYKVTKRGQDVALRCDPISGHVSLYWYRQALGQGPEFLTYFNYEAQQDKSGLPNDRFSAERPEGSISTLTIQRTEQRDSAMYRCASSILAGGGTDTQYFGPGTRLTVL.

This clonotype was found a few times. DNA for the CDR3: TGCGCCAGCAGCTTGTCTGCGGGCCAGAACACTGAAGCTTTCTTT. This sequence encodes CASSLSAGQNTEAFF. This chain connects TRBV5-1 to TRBJ1-1, with no clear D. CDR3 length: 15 amino acids. V was pared by 1 base and J by 1 base, with 11 bases between. Germline loops: CDR1 SGHRS, CDR2 YFSETQ. Based on the CDR3 plus reference TRBV5-1 and TRBJ1-1, the full variable domain is KAGVTQTPRYLIKTRGQQVTLSCSPISGHRSVSWYQQTPGQGLQFLFEYFSETQRNKGNFPGRFSGRQFSNSRSEMNVSTLELGDSALYLCASSLSAGQNTEAFFGQGTRLTVV.

The V gene is TRBV20-1, the J gene TRBJ1-2; 7 bases are shared with TRBD1. J gave up 8 bases and V 2 bases, and 14 bases lay outside the gene matches. Germline lookup yields CDR1 DFQATT and CDR2 SNEGSKA (reference sequence). This CDR3 spans 15 amino acids. CDR3 coding DNA: TGCAGTGCTAGATGGGGGGCCACAGGGGAAAGGGGCTACACCTTC. It codes for CSARWGATGERGYTF.

This rearrangement joins TRBV12-3 or TRBV12-4 to TRBJ1-3, with 8 bases fitting TRBD1. Trimming took 7 bases from V and 0 from J; bases not matched to a gene: 5. This CDR3 comprises 15 residues. The CDR3 sequence: CASNPTGGSGNTIYF. The CDR3 coding sequence is TGTGCCAGCAATCCCACAGGGGGCTCTGGAAACACCATATATTTT.

This clonotype was seen a handful of times. This sequence joins TRBV7-7 and TRBJ2-2; unclear D gene. The CDR3 runs 12 residues. Trimming left V 9 bases short and J 4 bases short, with 9 bases between. Germline CDR1 SSHAT, CDR2 FNYEAQ (reference sequence). As DNA, the CDR3 is TGTGCCAGGGAGAAGGGCACCGGGGAGCTGTTTTTT. As protein: CAREKGTGELFF. The full variable domain, in which reference TRBV7-7 and TRBJ2-2 provide the parts outside the CDR3, is GAGVSQSPRYKVTKRGQDVTLRCDPISSHATLYWYQQALGQGPEFLTYFNYEAQPDKSGLPSDRFSAERPEGSISTLTIQRTEQRDSAMYRCAREKGTGELFFGEGSRLTVL.

The chain combines TRBV4-3 with TRBJ1-4; 7 bases fit TRBD1. Germline V CDR1 and CDR2: LGHNA, YSLEER. This CDR3 region has 16 residues. Trimming took 4 bases from V and 8 from J; bases not matched to a gene: 13. The CDR3, as DNA: TGCGCCAGCAGCCCCCAGAACAGGGGTTTTGGAGAAAAACTGTTTTTT. It codes for CASSPQNRGFGEKLFF.

This clonotype was seen a handful of times. The chain links TRBV5-6 to TRBJ1-2, with D possibly being TRBD1 (5 bases). The germline V gene encodes CDR1 SGHDT and CDR2 YYEEEE. V was trimmed by 4 bases and J by 4 bases, leaving 23 bases between them. The CDR3 extends over 17 amino acids. For the CDR3, the DNA is TGTGCCAGCAGCGATCTTTCCTACGAGGGGAAAATCTATGGCTACACCTTC. It is translated as CASSDLSYEGKIYGYTF.

CDR3 sequence: CASSLRSGIYNEQFF. CDR3 DNA sequence: TGCGCCAGCAGCTTGAGGAGCGGGATCTACAATGAGCAGTTCTTC. The chain couples TRBV5-1 to TRBJ2-1, with 7 bases aligning to TRBD2. The CDR3 consists of 15 residues. Trimming cost V 1 base and J 3 bases; bases outside gene matches: 4. Germline V CDR1 and CDR2: SGHRS, YFSETQ.

The V call is TRBV6-2 or TRBV6-3, the J call TRBJ2-7; possible D gene TRBD2, 5 bases. The ends were cut back, 4 bases at V and 5 bases at J, with 12 bases in the middle. The CDR3 covers 13 residues. Looked up from germline, CDR1 is MNHEY and CDR2 is SVGEGT. Written as DNA, the CDR3 is TGTGCCAGCAGTTCCGGGCCCGGGGACGAGCAGTACTTC. Encoded protein: CASSSGPGDEQYF.

CDR3 sequence reads: CASSFDTASSYEQYV. CDR3 bases: TGTGCCAGCAGTTTCGATACGGCTAGCTCCTACGAGCAGTACGTC. The V and J genes are TRBV12-3 or TRBV12-4 and TRBJ2-7; D gene ambiguous. The germline V and J ends were trimmed by 3 bases and 0 bases, with 12 bases remaining between them. There are 15 residues in the CDR3.

V usage is TRBV25-1 and J usage is TRBJ2-5; maybe TRBD1 (5 bases). Per the germline V gene, CDR1 is MGHDK and CDR2 is SYGVNS. The germline V and J ends were trimmed by 3 bases and 5 bases, with 22 bases remaining between them. CDR3 length: 17 amino acids. This CDR3 is CASSDFGWGAGLETQYF. The CDR3 DNA sequence: TGTGCCAGCAGTGACTTCGGATGGGGCGCAGGCTTGGAGACCCAGTACTTC.

Only a few counts were recorded for this clonotype. The CDR3 DNA reads as TGTGCCAGCAGCTTGGACGCAGAATTGAACACTGAAGCTTTCTTT. Its translation: CASSLDAELNTEAFF. The rearrangement links TRBV5-4 to TRBJ1-1; D call uncertain. Per germline, CDR1 SGHNT and CDR2 YYREEE (reference sequence). With 0 bases removed from V and 0 bases from J, the gap between germline ends came to 9 bases. The length of the CDR3 is 15 residues.

This clonotype has only a few counts. The rearrangement uses TRBV4-3 and TRBJ2-5; D perhaps matches TRBD2 (6 bases). Germline lookup yields CDR1 LGHNA and CDR2 YSLEER. Trimming shortened V by 1 base and J by 3 bases, and 12 bases separated the two germline ends. This CDR3 is built from 15 residues. This CDR3 is CASSQVGGPKETQYF. DNA for the CDR3: TGCGCCAGCAGCCAAGTCGGAGGGCCGAAAGAGACCCAGTACTTC.